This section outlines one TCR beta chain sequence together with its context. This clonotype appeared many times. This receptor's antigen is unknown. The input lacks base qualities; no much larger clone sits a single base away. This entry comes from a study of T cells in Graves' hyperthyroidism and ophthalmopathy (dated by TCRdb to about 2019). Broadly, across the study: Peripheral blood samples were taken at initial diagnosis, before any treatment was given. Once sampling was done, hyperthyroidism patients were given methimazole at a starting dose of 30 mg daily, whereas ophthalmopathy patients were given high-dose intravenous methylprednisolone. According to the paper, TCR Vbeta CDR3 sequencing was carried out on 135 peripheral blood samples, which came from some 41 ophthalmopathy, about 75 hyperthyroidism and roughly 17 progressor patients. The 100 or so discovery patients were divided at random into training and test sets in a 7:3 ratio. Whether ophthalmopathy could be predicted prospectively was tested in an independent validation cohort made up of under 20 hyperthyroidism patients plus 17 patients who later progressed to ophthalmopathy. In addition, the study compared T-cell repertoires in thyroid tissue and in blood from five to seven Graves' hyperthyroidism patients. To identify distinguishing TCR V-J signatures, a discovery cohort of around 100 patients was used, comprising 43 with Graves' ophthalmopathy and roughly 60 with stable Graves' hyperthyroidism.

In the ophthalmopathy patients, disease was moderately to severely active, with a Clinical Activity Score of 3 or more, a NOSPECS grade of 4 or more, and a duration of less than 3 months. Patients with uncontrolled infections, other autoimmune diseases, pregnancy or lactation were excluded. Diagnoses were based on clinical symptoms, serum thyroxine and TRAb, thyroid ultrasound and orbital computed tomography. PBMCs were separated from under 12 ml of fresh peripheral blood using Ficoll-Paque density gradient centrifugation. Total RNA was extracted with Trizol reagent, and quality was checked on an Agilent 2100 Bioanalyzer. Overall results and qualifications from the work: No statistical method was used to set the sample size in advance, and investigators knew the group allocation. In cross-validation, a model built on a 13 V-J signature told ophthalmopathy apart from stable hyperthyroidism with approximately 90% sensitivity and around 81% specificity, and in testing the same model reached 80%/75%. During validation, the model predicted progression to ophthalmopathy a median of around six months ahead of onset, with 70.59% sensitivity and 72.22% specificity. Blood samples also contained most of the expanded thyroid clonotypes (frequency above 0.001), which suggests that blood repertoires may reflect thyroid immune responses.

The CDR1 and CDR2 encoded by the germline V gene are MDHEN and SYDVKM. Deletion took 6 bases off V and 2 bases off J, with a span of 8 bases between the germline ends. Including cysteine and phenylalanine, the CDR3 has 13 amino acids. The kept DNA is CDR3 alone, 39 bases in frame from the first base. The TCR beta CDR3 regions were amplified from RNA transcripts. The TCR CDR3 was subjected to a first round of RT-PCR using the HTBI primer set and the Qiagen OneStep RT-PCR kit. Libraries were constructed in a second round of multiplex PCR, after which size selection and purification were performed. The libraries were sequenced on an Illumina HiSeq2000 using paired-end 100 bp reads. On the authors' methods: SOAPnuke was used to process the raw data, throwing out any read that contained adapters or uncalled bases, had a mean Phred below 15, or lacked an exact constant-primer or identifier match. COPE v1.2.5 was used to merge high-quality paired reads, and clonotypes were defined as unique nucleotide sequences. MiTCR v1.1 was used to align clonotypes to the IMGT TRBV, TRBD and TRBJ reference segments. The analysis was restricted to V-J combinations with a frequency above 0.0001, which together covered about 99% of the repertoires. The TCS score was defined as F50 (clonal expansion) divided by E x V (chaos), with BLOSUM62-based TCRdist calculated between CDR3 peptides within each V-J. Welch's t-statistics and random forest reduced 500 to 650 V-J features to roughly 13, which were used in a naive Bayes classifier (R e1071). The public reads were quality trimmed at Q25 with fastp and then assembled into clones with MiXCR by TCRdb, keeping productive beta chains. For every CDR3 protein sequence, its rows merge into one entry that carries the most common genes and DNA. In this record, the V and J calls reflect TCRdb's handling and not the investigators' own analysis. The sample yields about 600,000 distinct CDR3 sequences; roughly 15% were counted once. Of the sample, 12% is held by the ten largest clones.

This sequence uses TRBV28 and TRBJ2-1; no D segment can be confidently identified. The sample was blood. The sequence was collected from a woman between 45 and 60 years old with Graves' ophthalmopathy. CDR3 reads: CASSKDPYNEQFF. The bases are TGTGCCAGCAGCAAGGACCCCTACAATGAGCAGTTCTTC. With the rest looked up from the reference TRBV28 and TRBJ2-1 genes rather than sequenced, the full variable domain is DVKVTQSSRYLVKRTGEKVFLECVQDMDHENMFWYRQDPGLGLRLIYFSYDVKMKEKGDIPEGYSVSREKKERFSLILESASTNQTSMYLCASSKDPYNEQFFGPGTRLTVL.